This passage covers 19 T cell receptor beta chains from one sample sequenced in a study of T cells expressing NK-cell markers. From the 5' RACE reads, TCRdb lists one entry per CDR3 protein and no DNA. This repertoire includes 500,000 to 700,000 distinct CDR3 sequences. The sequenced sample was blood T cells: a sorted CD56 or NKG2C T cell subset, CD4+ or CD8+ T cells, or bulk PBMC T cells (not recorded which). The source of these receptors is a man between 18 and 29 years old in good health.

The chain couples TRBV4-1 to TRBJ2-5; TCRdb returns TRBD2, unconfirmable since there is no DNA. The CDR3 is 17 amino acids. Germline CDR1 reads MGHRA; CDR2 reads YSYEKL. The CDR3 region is CASSPRTAGGLAETQYF.

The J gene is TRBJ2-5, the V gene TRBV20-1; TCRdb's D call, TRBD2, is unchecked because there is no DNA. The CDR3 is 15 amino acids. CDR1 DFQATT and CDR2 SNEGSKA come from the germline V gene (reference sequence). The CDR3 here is CSASLTSGSTETQYF.

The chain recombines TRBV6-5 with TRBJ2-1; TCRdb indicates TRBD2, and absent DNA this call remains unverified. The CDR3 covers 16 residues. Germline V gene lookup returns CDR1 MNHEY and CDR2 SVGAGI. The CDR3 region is CASSYRGLAAYNEQFF.

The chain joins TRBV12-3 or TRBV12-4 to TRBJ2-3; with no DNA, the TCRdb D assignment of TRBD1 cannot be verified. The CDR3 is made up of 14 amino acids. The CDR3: CASGDRGLTDTQYF.

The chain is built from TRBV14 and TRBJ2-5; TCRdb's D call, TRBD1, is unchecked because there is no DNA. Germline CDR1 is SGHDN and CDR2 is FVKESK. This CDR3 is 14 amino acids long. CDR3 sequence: CASSRTGGHKTQYF.

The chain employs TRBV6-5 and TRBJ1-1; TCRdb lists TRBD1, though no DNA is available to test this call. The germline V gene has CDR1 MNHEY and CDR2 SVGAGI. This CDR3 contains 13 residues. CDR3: CASSYLDTYEAFF.

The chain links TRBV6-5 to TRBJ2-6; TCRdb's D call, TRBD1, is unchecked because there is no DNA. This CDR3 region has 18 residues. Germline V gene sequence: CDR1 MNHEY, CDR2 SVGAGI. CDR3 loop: CASSYSGTGGSGANVLTF.

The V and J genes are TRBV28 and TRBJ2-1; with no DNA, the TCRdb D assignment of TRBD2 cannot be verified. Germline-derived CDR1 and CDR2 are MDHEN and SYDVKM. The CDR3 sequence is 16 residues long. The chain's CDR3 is CASSPLALSSYNEQFF. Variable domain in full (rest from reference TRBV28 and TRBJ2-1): DVKVTQSSRYLVKRTGEKVFLECVQDMDHENMFWYRQDPGLGLRLIYFSYDVKMKEKGDIPEGYSVSREKKERFSLILESASTNQTSMYLCASSPLALSSYNEQFFGPGTRLTVL.

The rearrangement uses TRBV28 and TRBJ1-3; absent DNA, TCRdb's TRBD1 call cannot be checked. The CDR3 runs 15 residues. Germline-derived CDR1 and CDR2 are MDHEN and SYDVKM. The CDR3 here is CASGTGGAPGNTIYF. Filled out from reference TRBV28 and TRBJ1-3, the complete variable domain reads DVKVTQSSRYLVKRTGEKVFLECVQDMDHENMFWYRQDPGLGLRLIYFSYDVKMKEKGDIPEGYSVSREKKERFSLILESASTNQTSMYLCASGTGGAPGNTIYFGEGSWLTVV.

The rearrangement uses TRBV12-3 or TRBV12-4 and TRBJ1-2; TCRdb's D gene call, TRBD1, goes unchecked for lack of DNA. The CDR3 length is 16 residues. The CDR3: CASSLGPGQGPYGYTF.

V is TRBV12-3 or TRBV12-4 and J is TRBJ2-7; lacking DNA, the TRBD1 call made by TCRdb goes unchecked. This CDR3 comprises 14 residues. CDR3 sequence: CASRPGHLLYEQYF.

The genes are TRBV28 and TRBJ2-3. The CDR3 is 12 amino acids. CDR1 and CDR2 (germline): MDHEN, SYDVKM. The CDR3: CASRTDTDTQYF. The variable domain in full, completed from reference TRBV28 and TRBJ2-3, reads DVKVTQSSRYLVKRTGEKVFLECVQDMDHENMFWYRQDPGLGLRLIYFSYDVKMKEKGDIPEGYSVSREKKERFSLILESASTNQTSMYLCASRTDTDTQYFGPGTRLTVL.

The CDR3 loop reads CASSQVPGERESIYEQYF. The V and J genes are TRBV4-3 and TRBJ2-7; absent DNA, TCRdb's TRBD2 call cannot be checked. The germline CDR1 and CDR2 sequences are LGHNA and YSLEER. CDR3 length: 18 residues.

CDR3 sequence reads: CATSKETGEQYF. The chain is built from TRBV24-1 and TRBJ2-7; TCRdb calls TRBD1, which cannot be checked without DNA. In germline, CDR1 is KGHDR, CDR2 SFDVKD. The CDR3 spans 12 residues.

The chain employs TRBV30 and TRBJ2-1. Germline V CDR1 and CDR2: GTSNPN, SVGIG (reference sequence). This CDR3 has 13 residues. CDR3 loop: CAWSSWGRNEQFF. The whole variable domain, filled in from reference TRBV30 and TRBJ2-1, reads SQTIHQWPATLVQPVGSPLSLECTVEGTSNPNLYWYRQAAGRGLQLLFYSVGIGQISSEVPQNLSASRPQDRQFILSSKKLLLSDSGFYLCAWSSWGRNEQFFGPGTRLTVL.

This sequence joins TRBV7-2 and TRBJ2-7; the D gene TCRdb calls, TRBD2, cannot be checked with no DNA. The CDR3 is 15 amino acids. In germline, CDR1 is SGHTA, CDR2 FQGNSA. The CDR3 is CASSLVAGYGGEQYF.

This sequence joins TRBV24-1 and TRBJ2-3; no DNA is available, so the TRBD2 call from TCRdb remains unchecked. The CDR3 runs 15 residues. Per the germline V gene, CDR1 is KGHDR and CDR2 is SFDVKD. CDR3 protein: CATSGAGGSTDTQYF.

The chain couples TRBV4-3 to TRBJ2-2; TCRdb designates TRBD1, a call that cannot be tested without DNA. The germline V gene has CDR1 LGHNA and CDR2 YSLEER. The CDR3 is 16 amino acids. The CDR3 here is CASSLRDRVNTGELFF.

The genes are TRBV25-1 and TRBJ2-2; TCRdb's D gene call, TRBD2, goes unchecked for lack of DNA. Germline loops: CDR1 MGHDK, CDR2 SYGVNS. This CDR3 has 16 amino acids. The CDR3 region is CASSGWTSGSTGELFF.